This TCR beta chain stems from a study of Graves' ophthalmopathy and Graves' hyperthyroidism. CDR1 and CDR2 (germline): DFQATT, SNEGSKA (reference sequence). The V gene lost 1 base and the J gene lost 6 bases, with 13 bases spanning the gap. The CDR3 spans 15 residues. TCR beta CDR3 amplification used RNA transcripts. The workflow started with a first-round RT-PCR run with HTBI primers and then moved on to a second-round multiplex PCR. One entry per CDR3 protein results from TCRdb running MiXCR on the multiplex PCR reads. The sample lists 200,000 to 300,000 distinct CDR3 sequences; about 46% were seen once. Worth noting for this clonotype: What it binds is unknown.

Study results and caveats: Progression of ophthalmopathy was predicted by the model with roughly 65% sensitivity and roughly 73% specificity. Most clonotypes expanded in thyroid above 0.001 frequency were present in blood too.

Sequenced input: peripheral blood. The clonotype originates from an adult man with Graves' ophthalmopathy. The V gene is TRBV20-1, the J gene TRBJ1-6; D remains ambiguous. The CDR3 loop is CSARAAWRRNSPLHF. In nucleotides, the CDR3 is TGCAGTGCTAGAGCAGCTTGGAGGCGTAATTCACCCCTCCACTTT.